This TCR beta chain was sequenced during a study of cytomegalovirus exposure and HLA in healthy donors. 60 Vbeta and 13 Jbeta primers were used in PCR. Assay used: immunoSEQ multiplex PCR; TCRdb lists only in-frame clones, some missing. The table lists 90,000 to 100,000 clones, with roughly 3.5% in the top ten. With 6 bases removed from V and 1 base from J, the gap between germline ends came to 13 bases. Per germline, CDR1 ENHRY and CDR2 SYGVKD. The CDR3 consists of 15 residues. Sequencing was done on a sample of PBMCs. This clonotype originated in a woman aged 30 to 39 in good health and CMV-seronegative. The rearrangement joins TRBV10-3 to TRBJ1-3; tentative D call: TRBD1 (6 bases). This chain's CDR3 is CAIRPTGRSGNTIYF. Here the CDR3 DNA reads TGTGCCATCAGGCCGACAGGAAGGTCTGGAAACACCATATATTTT.